This TCR beta chain was profiled in a study of cytomegalovirus exposure and HLA in healthy donors. The study, taken as a whole, reports: Apart from CMV serostatus, no immune exposure information was available. Diagnosis of cytomegalovirus status made by the classifier reportedly showed high specificity and sensitivity. Sequencing likely generated an artifact that appeared as a cluster of highly shared sequence variants. A later analysis, which compared TCR beta chains of equal frequency, found the HLA-associated ones more clonally expanded.

The study ran its PCR with 60 Vbeta and 13 Jbeta primers. The data were produced by immunoSEQ multiplex PCR, yet TCRdb's version contains in-frame clones alone and is incomplete. The table records 110,000 to 150,000 clones, roughly four fifths of them present only once. Germline V CDR1 and CDR2: SGHTA, FQGNSA. The CDR3 loop spans 14 amino acids. The V gene lost 2 bases and the J gene lost 4 bases, with 9 bases spanning the gap. On this clone itself: Its target is unknown.

The source material was PBMCs. J is TRBJ2-1 and V is TRBV7-2; D is unclear. This TCR was sampled from a man aged 25 to 45 in good health and CMV-seronegative. The CDR3 sequence is CASSLLGEYNEQFF. The CDR3 nucleotides read TGTGCCAGCAGCTTACTCGGTGAATACAATGAGCAGTTCTTC.